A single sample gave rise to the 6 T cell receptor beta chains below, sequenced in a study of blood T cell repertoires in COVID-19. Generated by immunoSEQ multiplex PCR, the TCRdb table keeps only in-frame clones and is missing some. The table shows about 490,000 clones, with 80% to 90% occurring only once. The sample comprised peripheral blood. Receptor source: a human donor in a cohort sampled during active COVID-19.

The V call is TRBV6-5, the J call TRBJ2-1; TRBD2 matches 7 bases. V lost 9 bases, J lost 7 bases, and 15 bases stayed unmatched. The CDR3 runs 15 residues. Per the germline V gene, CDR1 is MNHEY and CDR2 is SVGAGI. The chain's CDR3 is CASRGAASGGNEQFF. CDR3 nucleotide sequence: TGTGCCAGTAGGGGTGCGGCTAGCGGAGGGAATGAGCAGTTCTTC.

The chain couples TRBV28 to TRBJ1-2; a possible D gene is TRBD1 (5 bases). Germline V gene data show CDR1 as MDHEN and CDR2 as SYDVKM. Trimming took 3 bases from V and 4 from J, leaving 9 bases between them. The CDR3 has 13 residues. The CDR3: CASSLTELYGYTF. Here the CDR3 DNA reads TGTGCCAGCAGTTTGACAGAACTCTATGGCTACACCTTC.

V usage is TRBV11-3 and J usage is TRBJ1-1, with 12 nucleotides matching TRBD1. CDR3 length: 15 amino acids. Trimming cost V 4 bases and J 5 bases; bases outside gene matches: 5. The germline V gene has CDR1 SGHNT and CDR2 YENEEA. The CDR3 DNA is TGTGCCAGCAGCTCGGGGACAGGGGGCGGAACTGAAGCTTTCTTT. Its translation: CASSSGTGGGTEAFF. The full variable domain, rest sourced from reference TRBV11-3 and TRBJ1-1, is EAGVVQSPRYKIIEKKQPVAFWCNPISGHNTLYWYLQNLGQGPELLIRYENEEAVDDSQLPKDRFSAERLKGVDSTLKIQPAELGDSAVYLCASSSGTGGGTEAFFGQGTRLTVV.

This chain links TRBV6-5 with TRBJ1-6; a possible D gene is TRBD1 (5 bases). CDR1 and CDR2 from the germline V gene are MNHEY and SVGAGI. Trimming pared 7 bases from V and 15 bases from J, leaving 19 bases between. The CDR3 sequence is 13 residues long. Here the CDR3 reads CASKGEGTVFLHF. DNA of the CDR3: TGTGCCAGCAAAGGAGAGGGGACTGTGTTCCTCCACTTT.

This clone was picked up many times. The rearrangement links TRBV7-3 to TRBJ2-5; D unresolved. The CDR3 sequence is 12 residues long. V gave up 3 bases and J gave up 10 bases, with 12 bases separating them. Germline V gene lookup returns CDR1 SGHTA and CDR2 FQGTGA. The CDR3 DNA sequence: TGTGCCAGCAGCTTCTTACTTAGTTTCCAGTACTTC. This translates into CASSFLLSFQYF.

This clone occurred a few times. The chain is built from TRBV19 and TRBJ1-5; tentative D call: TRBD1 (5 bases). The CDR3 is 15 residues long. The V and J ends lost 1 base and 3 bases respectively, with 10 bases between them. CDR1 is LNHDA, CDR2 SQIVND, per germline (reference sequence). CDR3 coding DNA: TGTGCCAGTAGTATAGGGGCAGGGAACAATCAGCCCCAGCATTTT. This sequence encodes CASSIGAGNNQPQHF.